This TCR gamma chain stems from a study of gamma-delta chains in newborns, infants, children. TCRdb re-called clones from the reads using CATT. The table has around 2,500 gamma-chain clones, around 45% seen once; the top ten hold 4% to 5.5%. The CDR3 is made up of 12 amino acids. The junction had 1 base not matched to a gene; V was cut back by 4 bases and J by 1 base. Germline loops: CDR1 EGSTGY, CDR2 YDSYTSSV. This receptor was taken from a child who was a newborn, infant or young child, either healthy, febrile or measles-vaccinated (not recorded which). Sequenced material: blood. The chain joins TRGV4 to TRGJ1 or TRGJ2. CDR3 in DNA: TGTGCCACCTGGGACAATTATTATAAGAAACTCTTT. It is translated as CATWDNYYKKLF.